The 28 T cell receptor beta chains listed next were all sequenced from one sample in a study of PD-1 blockade in classical Hodgkin lymphoma. The time point was: cycle 4 day 1 (C4D1), after 6 weeks of nivolumab. Each patient relapsed following autologous stem cell transplantation, and prior brentuximab vedotin exposure differed. Researchers report purifying CD4+ T cells from thawed PBMCs by magnetic negative selection. The table came from immunoSEQ multiplex PCR; TCRdb's copy has only in-frame clones and leaves some out. This repertoire shows more than 25,000 clones, roughly 80% found once; its top ten account for approximately 0.62%. The sample in question was CD4+ T cells from blood, obtained before the fourth cycle of nivolumab. Receptors were obtained from a human donor with classical Hodgkin lymphoma.

V and J are TRBV5-1 and TRBJ2-2; D possibly corresponds to TRBD1 (6 bases). The germline V and J ends were trimmed by 5 bases and 1 base, with 12 bases remaining between them. Germline V CDR1 and CDR2: SGHRS, YFSETQ. This CDR3 comprises 15 residues. The CDR3, as DNA: TGCGCCAGCAGAGCGACAGGCCTGAACACCGGGGAGCTGTTTTTT. Residues: CASRATGLNTGELFF.

The rearrangement uses TRBV28 and TRBJ2-3; D possibly corresponds to TRBD1 (5 bases). Germline-derived CDR1 and CDR2 are MDHEN and SYDVKM. This CDR3 has 13 residues. The V and J ends lost 9 bases and 6 bases respectively, with 16 bases between them. The CDR3 coding sequence is TGTGCCAGTTGGACAAGACTCACGGATACGCAGTATTTT. This gives the protein CASWTRLTDTQYF. Based on the CDR3 plus reference TRBV28 and TRBJ2-3, the full variable domain is DVKVTQSSRYLVKRTGEKVFLECVQDMDHENMFWYRQDPGLGLRLIYFSYDVKMKEKGDIPEGYSVSREKKERFSLILESASTNQTSMYLCASWTRLTDTQYFGPGTRLTVL.

The chain is built from TRBV27 and TRBJ1-4; a weak D match, TRBD1 (5 bases). The V gene's germline CDR1 is MNHEY and CDR2 SMNVEV (reference sequence). The V end was cut by 4 bases, the J end by 8 bases, with 17 bases between. CDR3 length: 15 residues. The CDR3, as DNA: TGTGCCAGCAGTTCTTGGTTGGGACGGCAAGAAAAACTGTTTTTT. Its translation is CASSSWLGRQEKLFF.

V is TRBV6-6 and J is TRBJ2-5; D unresolved. Looked up from germline, CDR1 is MNHNY and CDR2 is SVGAGI (reference sequence). This CDR3 contains 13 residues. Trimming took off 7 bases at V and 2 bases at J, with 11 bases between the two ends. Here the CDR3 reads CASILARQETQYF. CDR3 bases: TGTGCCAGCATCCTCGCCAGGCAAGAGACCCAGTACTTC.

V usage is TRBV19 and J usage is TRBJ1-5; tentative D call: TRBD1 (5 bases). The length of the CDR3 is 15 residues. The V end lost 3 bases, the J end lost 5 bases, and 14 bases lay between the germline ends. The V gene's germline CDR1 is LNHDA and CDR2 SQIVND (reference sequence). The CDR3 DNA is TGTGCCAGTAGTATGGTGGGGTTGGGGGATCAGCCCCAGCATTTT. This codes for CASSMVGLGDQPQHF. Full variable domain (remainder filled in from reference TRBV19 and TRBJ1-5): DGGITQSPKYLFRKEGQNVTLSCEQNLNHDAMYWYRQDPGQGLRLIYYSQIVNDFQKGDIAEGYSVSREKKESFPLTVTSAQKNPTAFYLCASSMVGLGDQPQHFGDGTRLSIL.

The chain combines TRBV19 with TRBJ1-1; a possible D gene is TRBD1 (5 bases). The CDR3 is made up of 14 amino acids. CDR1 is LNHDA, CDR2 SQIVND, per germline (reference sequence). Trimming pared 7 bases from V and 6 bases from J, leaving 18 bases between. CDR3: CASTLIQGGPEAFF. Written as DNA, the CDR3 is TGTGCCAGTACCCTGATCCAGGGAGGGCCTGAAGCTTTCTTT.

The V call is TRBV14, the J call TRBJ2-7; 10 bases line up with TRBD1. The germline gives CDR1 SGHDN, CDR2 FVKESK. The CDR3 has 16 residues. V lost 1 base, J lost 2 bases, and 5 bases stayed unmatched. The CDR3 protein is CASSQGGTGATYEQYF. DNA for the CDR3: TGTGCCAGCAGCCAAGGTGGGACAGGGGCTACCTACGAGCAGTACTTC.

This sequence joins TRBV11-3 and TRBJ2-7, with 10 nucleotides matching TRBD2. The germline gives CDR1 SGHNT, CDR2 YENEEA. Trimming took 6 bases from V and 2 from J; bases not matched to a gene: 7. CDR3 length: 15 amino acids. CDR3 sequence reads: CASSPWTSGTYEQYF. CDR3 in DNA: TGTGCCAGCAGTCCCTGGACTAGCGGCACCTACGAGCAGTACTTC.

The chain links TRBV27 to TRBJ1-5; TRBD1 is a possible D gene (5 bases). Trimming stripped 3 bases from V and 0 bases from J, with 6 bases between. Germline V CDR1 and CDR2: MNHEY, SMNVEV (reference sequence). The CDR3 spans 14 residues. The CDR3 sequence: CASSLGDSNQPQHF. CDR3 in DNA: TGTGCCAGCAGTTTGGGGGATAGCAATCAGCCCCAGCATTTT.

The rearrangement links TRBV5-1 to TRBJ1-1; no clear D. Trimming shortened V by 4 bases and J by 8 bases, and 15 bases separated the two germline ends. The CDR3 has 13 amino acids. The germline V gene has CDR1 SGHRS and CDR2 YFSETQ. This chain's CDR3 is CASSEDRLGEAFF. The CDR3 DNA reads as TGCGCCAGCAGCGAGGACCGTCTGGGGGAAGCTTTCTTT. Together with reference TRBV5-1 and TRBJ1-1, the CDR3 gives the full variable domain: KAGVTQTPRYLIKTRGQQVTLSCSPISGHRSVSWYQQTPGQGLQFLFEYFSETQRNKGNFPGRFSGRQFSNSRSEMNVSTLELGDSALYLCASSEDRLGEAFFGQGTRLTVV.

The gene calls are TRBV19 and TRBJ2-7, with D possibly matching TRBD2 (6 bases). V gave up 3 bases and J gave up 6 bases, with 9 bases separating them. There are 12 residues in the CDR3. Germline CDR1 and CDR2: LNHDA and SQIVND (reference sequence). The CDR3: CASSMGGPEQYF. The CDR3 DNA reads TGTGCCAGTAGTATGGGAGGCCCCGAGCAGTACTTC. Full variable domain (outside the CDR3, taken from reference TRBV19 and TRBJ2-7): DGGITQSPKYLFRKEGQNVTLSCEQNLNHDAMYWYRQDPGQGLRLIYYSQIVNDFQKGDIAEGYSVSREKKESFPLTVTSAQKNPTAFYLCASSMGGPEQYFGPGTRLTVT.

The chain links TRBV2 to TRBJ1-5; no clear D gene. Looked up from germline, CDR1 is SNHLY and CDR2 is FYNNEI. Trimming cost V 8 bases and J 4 bases, with 18 bases left between them. The CDR3 contains 15 residues. CDR3 sequence reads: CASAGPGMANQPQHF. The CDR3 region has the DNA TGTGCCAGCGCGGGTCCGGGGATGGCTAATCAGCCCCAGCATTTT.

This rearrangement joins TRBV5-1 to TRBJ1-2; 7 nucleotides match TRBD1. Germline V gene sequence: CDR1 SGHRS, CDR2 YFSETQ. J was trimmed by 6 bases and V by 0 bases; bases with no gene match: 2. This CDR3 comprises 13 residues. CDR3 amino acids: CASSLGQGDGYTF. For the CDR3, the DNA is TGCGCCAGCAGCTTGGGTCAGGGGGATGGCTACACCTTC.

This chain links TRBV5-3 with TRBJ1-2, with D possibly being TRBD1 (5 bases). TRBV5-3 is annotated as an ORF whose role is uncertain. The ends were cut back, 6 bases at V and 8 bases at J, with 14 bases in the middle. CDR3 size: 12 residues. CDR3 sequence reads: CARTGPGDGYTF. CDR3 sequence (DNA): TGTGCCAGAACTGGACCCGGGGACGGCTACACCTTC.

The gene calls are TRBV5-1 and TRBJ2-3, with 8 bases aligning to TRBD1. This CDR3 is built from 15 residues. CDR1 and CDR2 from the germline V gene are SGHRS and YFSETQ. V was clipped by 0 bases and J by 4 bases; unmatched bases: 4. The CDR3 region has the DNA TGCGCCAGCAGCTTGGGACTACAGGGGGCAGATACGCAGTATTTT. This codes for CASSLGLQGADTQYF.

This clone was counted only a few times. This sequence joins TRBV7-9 and TRBJ1-2; 10 positions agree with TRBD1. Germline V CDR1 and CDR2: SEHNR, FQNEAQ (reference sequence). The CDR3 loop spans 14 amino acids. V gave up 5 bases and J gave up 6 bases; unmatched junction bases: 6. CDR3 nucleotides: TGTGCCAGCAGCCGCCTGGACAGGGGGGATGGCTACACCTTC. Translating it yields CASSRLDRGDGYTF.

The rearrangement uses TRBV5-1 and TRBJ1-4; D remains unclear. The germline V and J ends were trimmed by 0 bases and 8 bases, with 14 bases remaining between them. This CDR3 has 15 residues. The V gene's germline CDR1 is SGHRS and CDR2 YFSETQ. CDR3 residues: CASSLVVGGGEKLFF. DNA of the CDR3: TGCGCCAGCAGCTTGGTAGTGGGCGGCGGAGAAAAACTGTTTTTT.

The CDR3 reads CASSYRGGTYEQYF. The CDR3 bases are TGTGCCAGCAGTTACCGGGGCGGGACCTACGAGCAGTACTTC. The J gene is TRBJ2-7, the V gene TRBV6-5; D may be TRBD2 (6 bases). Trimming took off 2 bases at V and 2 bases at J, with 10 bases between the two ends. This CDR3 is built from 14 residues. From germline, CDR1 is MNHEY and CDR2 SVGAGI.

This sequence joins TRBV6-1 and TRBJ2-3, with 7 bases that match TRBD2. This CDR3 has 13 amino acids. Trimming at V came to 8 bases and at J to 6 bases, leaving 8 bases not matched to a gene. The germline V gene encodes CDR1 MNHNS and CDR2 SASEGT. CDR3 bases: TGTGCCAGCTCAGTAGAGGGAGGGGATACGCAGTATTTT. Protein product: CASSVEGGDTQYF.

V and J are TRBV5-1 and TRBJ2-5, with 8 bases identical to TRBD1. Germline loops: CDR1 SGHRS, CDR2 YFSETQ. CDR3 size: 13 residues. V lost 5 bases to trimming and J lost 3 bases; unmatched junction nucleotides: 3. CDR3 amino acids: CASSQTGEETQYF. DNA for the CDR3: TGCGCCAGCAGTCAGACAGGGGAAGAGACCCAGTACTTC.

J is TRBJ1-1 and V is TRBV5-4, with D hard to call. Germline V CDR1 and CDR2: SGHNT, YYREEE (reference sequence). The ends were cut back, 1 base at V and 2 bases at J, with 6 bases in the middle. The CDR3 is 13 residues long. For the CDR3, the DNA is TGTGCCAGCAGCTTGACCGTTAACACTGAAGCTTTCTTT. Its protein is CASSLTVNTEAFF. Filled out from reference TRBV5-4 and TRBJ1-1, the complete variable domain reads ETGVTQSPTHLIKTRGQQVTLRCSSQSGHNTVSWYQQALGQGPQFIFQYYREEENGRGNFPPRFSGLQFPNYSSELNVNALELDDSALYLCASSLTVNTEAFFGQGTRLTVV.

The V gene is TRBV28, the J gene TRBJ1-1, with D tentatively TRBD1 (5 bases). The V end was cut by 6 bases, the J end by 1 base, with 15 bases between. This CDR3 comprises 15 residues. Germline CDR1 reads MDHEN; CDR2 reads SYDVKM. CDR3 bases: TGTGCCAGCAGCGTGGTAGGACAAGCGAACACTGAAGCTTTCTTT. Residues: CASSVVGQANTEAFF.

The rearrangement links TRBV5-1 to TRBJ2-5; D remains unclear. Germline assignment: CDR1 SGHRS and CDR2 YFSETQ. This CDR3 region has 14 residues. Trimming left V 4 bases short and J 1 base short, with 11 bases between. The DNA of the CDR3 is TGCGCCAGCAGCCACCCTCAAGTCCAAGAGACCCAGTACTTC. Translation gives CASSHPQVQETQYF.

This clone was observed a single time. This sequence joins TRBV9 and TRBJ2-1; D unresolved. The CDR3 has 13 amino acids. Looked up from germline, CDR1 is SGDLS and CDR2 is YYNGEE. Trimming stripped 6 bases from V and 0 bases from J, with 7 bases between. CDR3 protein: CASTNSSYNEQFF. In DNA, the CDR3 is TGTGCCAGCACCAACAGCTCCTACAATGAGCAGTTCTTC.

V and J are TRBV5-1 and TRBJ1-4, with TRBD1 matching 10 bases. Germline CDR1 reads SGHRS; CDR2 reads YFSETQ. The CDR3 is made up of 15 amino acids. V was clipped by 0 bases and J by 8 bases; unmatched bases: 4. The CDR3 nucleotides are TGCGCCAGCAGCTTGGGGACAGGGGGAAACGAAAAACTGTTTTTT. It is translated as CASSLGTGGNEKLFF.

This clone was recorded only once. The chain joins TRBV28 to TRBJ2-7; tentative D call: TRBD2 (6 bases). The CDR3 consists of 13 residues. In germline, CDR1 is MDHEN, CDR2 SYDVKM. V was shortened by 2 bases and J by 2 bases, with 7 bases between the two germline ends. CDR3 protein: CASSLRGTYEQYF. CDR3 DNA: TGTGCCAGCAGTTTACGGGGGACCTACGAGCAGTACTTC.

This clone came up a few times. This chain connects TRBV6-6 to TRBJ1-5, with TRBD1 matching 9 bases. The trim removed 6 bases at V and 6 bases at J, leaving 6 bases unmatched. This CDR3 region has 14 residues. Germline lookup yields CDR1 MNHNY and CDR2 SVGAGI (reference sequence). The CDR3 nucleotides are TGTGCCAGCAGCCGAGACAGGGGGAGTCAGCCCCAGCATTTT. This sequence encodes CASSRDRGSQPQHF.

The chain has TRBV7-8 and TRBJ1-5; D is ambiguous. V was cut by 1 base and J by 2 bases, with 9 bases left in between. This CDR3 region has 15 residues. Per the germline V gene, CDR1 is SGHVS and CDR2 is FQNEAQ. The CDR3 DNA sequence: TGTGCCAGCAGCTTAGTTCGGGGTGGCAATCAGCCCCAGCATTTT. This codes for CASSLVRGGNQPQHF.